These T cell receptor beta chains were read from a single sample in a study of control samples from healthy donors and cancer patients. The data were produced by immunoSEQ multiplex PCR, yet TCRdb's version contains in-frame clones alone and is incomplete. The sample consists of 35,000 to 50,000 clones, more than 70% of them appearing once. Source material: PBMCs. The receptors originated from a woman in her sixties with lung cancer. Each CDR3 is given with its conserved first and last residue. D genes are given only for firm matches. Size tells how often a clone was seen (once, few, many) or the class of an expanded clone, and some rows leave it out.

clone_size: NA
v_call: TRBV5-1
d_call: NA
j_call: TRBJ1-1
cdr3_aa: CASSLGTVNTEAFF
cdr3_nt: TGCGCCAGCAGCTTGGGGACGGTGAACACTGAAGCTTTCTTT

clone_size: few
v_call: TRBV19
d_call: NA
j_call: TRBJ1-4
cdr3_aa: CASSIGAGASEKLFF
cdr3_nt: TGTGCCAGTAGTATAGGGGCAGGGGCTTCTGAAAAACTGTTTTTT

clone_size: NA
v_call: TRBV11-2
d_call: TRBD2
j_call: TRBJ2-5
cdr3_aa: CASSLASGLKETQYF
cdr3_nt: TGTGCCAGCAGCTTGGCTAGCGGCTTGAAAGAGACCCAGTACTTC

clone_size: NA
v_call: TRBV30
d_call: TRBD1
j_call: TRBJ2-5
cdr3_aa: CAWSMGQGQESQYF
cdr3_nt: TGTGCCTGGAGTATGGGACAGGGCCAAGAGTCCCAGTACTTC

clone_size: medium-sized
v_call: TRBV29-1
d_call: NA
j_call: TRBJ2-5
cdr3_aa: CSVRGVQETQYF
cdr3_nt: TGCAGCGTCCGAGGTGTACAAGAGACCCAGTACTTC

clone_size: NA
v_call: TRBV18
d_call: TRBD1
j_call: TRBJ2-7
cdr3_aa: CASSPGQGIDEQYF
cdr3_nt: TGTGCCAGCTCACCGGGACAGGGAATCGACGAGCAGTACTTC

clone_size: NA
v_call: TRBV7-2
d_call: NA
j_call: TRBJ2-7
cdr3_aa: CASSLFRAYEQYF
cdr3_nt: TGTGCCAGCAGCTTATTCCGGGCCTACGAGCAGTACTTC

clone_size: NA
v_call: TRBV5-1
d_call: TRBD1
j_call: TRBJ1-2
cdr3_aa: CASSSNYPRDRAEMKEGYTF
cdr3_nt: TGCGCCAGCAGCTCCAACTATCCCCGGGACAGGGCCGAAATGAAGGAAGGCTACACCTTC

clone_size: NA
v_call: TRBV12-2
d_call: NA
j_call: TRBJ2-6
cdr3_aa: CASRSGTSGRFHYPPGANVLTF
cdr3_nt: TGTGCAAGTCGCTCCGGGACTAGCGGGAGGTTCCATTACCCGCCTGGGGCCAACGTCCTGACTTTC

clone_size: NA
v_call: TRBV2
d_call: NA
j_call: TRBJ2-1
cdr3_aa: CASSSTIYNEQFF
cdr3_nt: TGTGCCAGCAGTTCGACTATTTACAATGAGCAGTTCTTC

clone_size: NA
v_call: TRBV12-3/TRBV12-4
d_call: NA
j_call: TRBJ1-6
cdr3_aa: CASMAEGNSPLHF
cdr3_nt: TGTGCCAGCATGGCGGAGGGCAATTCACCCCTCCACTTT

clone_size: few
v_call: TRBV5-4
d_call: NA
j_call: TRBJ2-3
cdr3_aa: CASSSRVGVGWTDTQYF
cdr3_nt: TGTGCCAGCAGCTCGAGAGTGGGCGTGGGGTGGACAGATACGCAGTATTTT

clone_size: NA
v_call: TRBV5-6
d_call: NA
j_call: TRBJ1-1
cdr3_aa: CASSLQGPVMNTEAFF
cdr3_nt: TGTGCCAGCAGCTTGCAGGGGCCGGTTATGAACACTGAAGCTTTCTTT

clone_size: NA
v_call: TRBV7-9
d_call: NA
j_call: TRBJ2-2
cdr3_aa: CASSGTAGELFF
cdr3_nt: TGTGCCAGCAGCGGAACAGCCGGGGAGCTGTTTTTT

clone_size: NA
v_call: TRBV12-3/TRBV12-4
d_call: TRBD1
j_call: TRBJ1-2
cdr3_aa: CASSDQGGYGYTF
cdr3_nt: TGTGCCAGCAGTGACCAGGGGGGCTATGGCTACACCTTC

clone_size: NA
v_call: TRBV4-2
d_call: NA
j_call: TRBJ1-1
cdr3_aa: CASSQEGGPEAFF
cdr3_nt: TGTGCCAGCAGCCAAGAAGGGGGACCCGAAGCTTTCTTT

clone_size: NA
v_call: TRBV5-5
d_call: TRBD2
j_call: TRBJ2-1
cdr3_aa: CASSLAGTSGTGGVF
cdr3_nt: TGTGCCAGCAGCTTGGCCGGGACTAGCGGTACCGGAGGGGTCTTC

clone_size: NA
v_call: TRBV6-6
d_call: NA
j_call: TRBJ2-2
cdr3_aa: CASSYGQGRNTGELFF
cdr3_nt: TGTGCCAGCAGTTACGGTCAGGGTAGAAACACCGGGGAGCTGTTTTTT

clone_size: NA
v_call: TRBV24-1
d_call: NA
j_call: TRBJ2-7
cdr3_aa: CATSEERSSYEQYF
cdr3_nt: TGTGCCACCAGTGAAGAAAGGTCTTCCTACGAGCAGTACTTC

clone_size: NA
v_call: TRBV28
d_call: TRBD1
j_call: TRBJ2-1
cdr3_aa: CASSFGQGPYNEQFF
cdr3_nt: TGTGCCAGCAGTTTTGGACAGGGACCCTACAATGAGCAGTTCTTC

clone_size: NA
v_call: TRBV3-1/TRBV3-2
d_call: NA
j_call: TRBJ1-5
cdr3_aa: CASSQDSQPQHF
cdr3_nt: TGTGCCAGCAGCCAAGATTCCCAGCCCCAGCATTTT

clone_size: NA
v_call: TRBV6-1
d_call: NA
j_call: TRBJ2-5
cdr3_aa: CASREGGGETQYF
cdr3_nt: TGTGCCAGCAGGGAAGGTGGGGGAGAGACCCAGTACTTC

clone_size: NA
v_call: TRBV19
d_call: TRBD1
j_call: TRBJ1-1
cdr3_aa: CATSWGQGFPEAFF
cdr3_nt: TGTGCCACCAGTTGGGGACAGGGGTTCCCTGAAGCTTTCTTT

clone_size: once
v_call: TRBV7-3
d_call: NA
j_call: TRBJ2-1
cdr3_aa: CASSRDPDTYNEQFF
cdr3_nt: TGTGCCAGCAGCCGGGACCCGGACACCTACAATGAGCAGTTCTTC

clone_size: NA
v_call: TRBV2
d_call: NA
j_call: TRBJ2-7
cdr3_aa: CASRFGSYEQYF
cdr3_nt: TGTGCCAGCAGGTTCGGATCCTACGAGCAGTACTTC

clone_size: NA
v_call: TRBV13
d_call: NA
j_call: TRBJ2-3
cdr3_aa: CASSLVGGEIADTQYF
cdr3_nt: TGTGCCAGCAGCTTAGTTGGGGGAGAGATAGCAGATACGCAGTATTTT

clone_size: NA
v_call: TRBV12-5
d_call: NA
j_call: TRBJ1-1
cdr3_aa: CASGLYGDTEAFF
cdr3_nt: TGTGCTAGTGGTTTGTATGGGGACACTGAAGCTTTCTTT

clone_size: NA
v_call: TRBV28
d_call: TRBD1
j_call: TRBJ2-7
cdr3_aa: CASSSGQGREQYF
cdr3_nt: TGTGCCAGCAGTTCGGGACAGGGGAGGGAGCAGTACTTC

clone_size: NA
v_call: TRBV6-2/TRBV6-3
d_call: NA
j_call: TRBJ1-2
cdr3_aa: CASSLRTDGYTF
cdr3_nt: TGTGCCAGCAGTCTCAGGACGGATGGCTACACCTTC

clone_size: NA
v_call: TRBV27
d_call: TRBD2
j_call: TRBJ2-1
cdr3_aa: CASSLVTGWLAGDREQFF
cdr3_nt: TGTGCCAGCAGTTTGGTGACAGGGTGGCTAGCGGGAGACCGTGAGCAGTTCTTC

clone_size: NA
v_call: TRBV7-9
d_call: NA
j_call: TRBJ2-2
cdr3_aa: CASSLGGSATGELFF
cdr3_nt: TGTGCCAGCAGCTTAGGAGGTAGCGCCACCGGGGAGCTGTTTTTT

clone_size: NA
v_call: TRBV5-1
d_call: NA
j_call: TRBJ2-1
cdr3_aa: CASSPWVSYNEQFF
cdr3_nt: TGCGCCAGCAGCCCGTGGGTCTCCTACAATGAGCAGTTCTTC